One sample yielded the 14 T cell receptor beta chains listed below, sequenced in a study of response to subunit inactivated influenza vaccine. Each CDR3 protein gets one entry after TCRdb re-called the RT-PCR reads with MiXCR. Found here are over 650,000 distinct CDR3 sequences, approximately 17% of them singletons; the top ten hold approximately 11%. This material consisted of PBMCs from blood, taken around 5 days after vaccination. These receptors all stem from a man in his forties or fifties who received an inactivated influenza vaccine.

This clonotype has just a few counts. This rearrangement joins TRBV6-1 to TRBJ2-2; 8 nucleotides match TRBD2. V lost 5 bases and J lost 5; bases outside the gene matches: 7. Looked up from germline, CDR1 is MNHNS and CDR2 is SASEGT. The CDR3 is 15 residues long. The DNA of the CDR3 is TGTGCCAGCAGTCCCGGGGGGGCCCATACCGGGGAGCTGTTTTTT. Translation gives CASSPGGAHTGELFF.

This sequence joins TRBV5-1 and TRBJ2-3, with 7 bases identical to TRBD1. Germline V lookup: CDR1 SGHRS, CDR2 YFSETQ. The trim removed 7 bases at V and 4 bases at J, leaving 9 bases unmatched. The CDR3 covers 14 residues. The CDR3 region has the DNA TGCGCCAGCCAGACAGGGAGAGTCTCAGATACGCAGTATTTT. It yields the protein CASQTGRVSDTQYF.

The J gene is TRBJ2-5, the V gene TRBV7-2, with TRBD2 as a possible D gene (6 bases). Germline assignment: CDR1 SGHTA and CDR2 FQGNSA. Trimming left V 2 bases short and J 4 bases short, with 14 bases between. The CDR3 covers 15 residues. CDR3 nucleotides: TGTGCCAGCAGCTTACGAATCCAGGGAGGAGAGACCCAGTACTTC. Translated, it gives CASSLRIQGGETQYF.

V is TRBV6-2 or TRBV6-3 and J is TRBJ1-6; TRBD1 aligns across 9 bases. The CDR3 has 15 amino acids. Germline-derived CDR1 and CDR2 are MNHEY and SVGEGT. The V and J ends lost 6 bases and 1 base, in that order; junction bases with no gene match: 1. DNA of the CDR3: TGTGCCAGCAGAGGGACAGGGTCCTATAATTCACCCCTCCACTTT. The encoded protein is CASRGTGSYNSPLHF.

A few counts support this clonotype. The chain uses TRBV29-1 and TRBJ2-7; 7 nucleotides agree with TRBD1. V gave up 1 base and J gave up 3 bases; unmatched junction bases: 15. CDR1 and CDR2 (germline): SQVTM, ANQGSEA. The CDR3 loop spans 17 amino acids. CDR3 sequence reads: CSVEGSVEGQTYYEQYF. In DNA, the CDR3 is TGCAGCGTTGAAGGATCTGTTGAGGGACAGACATACTACGAGCAGTACTTC.

This clonotype was detected many times. This rearrangement joins TRBV12-3 or TRBV12-4 to TRBJ1-5; the D gene is possibly TRBD1 (6 bases). This CDR3 has 13 amino acids. Trimming took 6 bases from V and 6 from J, leaving 12 bases between them. The CDR3 sequence: CASSLRGSQPQHF. The CDR3 nucleotides read TGTGCCAGCAGCCTCAGGGGTAGTCAGCCCCAGCATTTT.

This clonotype was recorded a few times. V is TRBV7-8 and J is TRBJ2-2; D not resolved. Deletions cut 3 bases from V and 9 bases from J, with 17 bases between. Germline V lookup: CDR1 SGHVS, CDR2 FQNEAQ. The CDR3 totals 15 residues. The CDR3 region has the DNA TGTGCCAGCAGCTTCCTACGGGCTTCCCTCCGGGAGCTGTTTTTT. Protein: CASSFLRASLRELFF.

This chain joins TRBV12-3 or TRBV12-4 and TRBJ2-5; possibly TRBD1 for D (5 bases). CDR3 length: 13 amino acids. V was shortened by 4 bases and J by 5 bases, with 11 bases between the two germline ends. This CDR3 reads CASSYTGWETQYF. CDR3 in DNA: TGTGCCAGCAGTTACACAGGTTGGGAGACCCAGTACTTC.

In this sample, this clonotype turned up a few times. The chain joins TRBV10-3 to TRBJ1-4, with 7 bases fitting TRBD1. This CDR3 has 13 residues. V gave up 8 bases and J gave up 5 bases; unmatched junction bases: 5. CDR1 is ENHRY, CDR2 SYGVKD, per germline. CDR3 region: CAIAAGGNEKLFF. CDR3 in DNA: TGTGCCATCGCGGCAGGGGGGAATGAAAAACTGTTTTTT.

The J gene is TRBJ1-2, the V gene TRBV9; D possibly corresponds to TRBD1 (6 bases). V lost 0 bases and J lost 5, with 14 bases in between. Germline V CDR1 and CDR2: SGDLS, YYNGEE. The CDR3 is 15 residues long. In nucleotides, the CDR3 is TGTGCCAGCAGCGTAGCCCCAGGACAGTTATATGGCTACACCTTC. It translates to CASSVAPGQLYGYTF.

The genes are TRBV6-2 or TRBV6-3 and TRBJ2-7; 10 bases fit TRBD2. The CDR3 covers 15 residues. The trim removed 6 bases at V and 4 bases at J, leaving 9 bases unmatched. Germline assignment: CDR1 MNHEY and CDR2 SVGEGT. The CDR3: CASRGSGRPLYEQYF. CDR3 coding DNA: TGTGCCAGCAGAGGTAGCGGGAGGCCCCTTTACGAGCAGTACTTC.

This clonotype was detected a few times. The chain employs TRBV6-6 and TRBJ2-7, with D possibly TRBD1 on 5 matching bases. The CDR3 has 13 residues. Germline-derived CDR1 and CDR2 are MNHNY and SVGAGI (reference sequence). Trimming took off 5 bases at V and 3 bases at J, with 11 bases between the two ends. Here the CDR3 reads CASSTPTDYEQYF. DNA for the CDR3: TGTGCCAGCAGTACCCCGACAGACTACGAGCAGTACTTC.

The chain combines TRBV12-3 or TRBV12-4 with TRBJ1-6; a weak D match, TRBD1 (5 bases). V was trimmed by 0 bases and J by 7 bases, leaving 10 bases between them. CDR3 size: 15 residues. The CDR3 reads CASSLAGGGNSPLHF. The CDR3 DNA sequence: TGTGCCAGCAGTTTAGCGGGGGGAGGCAATTCACCCCTCCACTTT.

In this sample, this clonotype turned up a few times. The chain joins TRBV7-9 to TRBJ2-1, with 7 positions matching TRBD1. This CDR3 has 16 residues. Germline V gene sequence: CDR1 SEHNR, CDR2 FQNEAQ (reference sequence). Trimming at V came to 1 base and at J to 6 bases, leaving 9 bases not matched to a gene. The CDR3: CASSLDKGAPINEQFF. CDR3 nucleotides: TGTGCCAGCAGCTTAGATAAGGGGGCGCCGATCAATGAGCAGTTCTTC.